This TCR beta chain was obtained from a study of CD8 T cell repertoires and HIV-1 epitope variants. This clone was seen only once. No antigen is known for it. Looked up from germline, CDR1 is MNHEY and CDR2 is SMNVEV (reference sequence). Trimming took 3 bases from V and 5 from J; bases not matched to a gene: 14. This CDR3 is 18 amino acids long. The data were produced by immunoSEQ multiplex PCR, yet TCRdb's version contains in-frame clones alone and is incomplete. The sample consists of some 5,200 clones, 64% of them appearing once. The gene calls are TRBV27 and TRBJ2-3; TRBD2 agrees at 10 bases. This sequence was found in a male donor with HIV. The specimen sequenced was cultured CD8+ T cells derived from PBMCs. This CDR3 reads CASSFTTTRERGGDTQYF. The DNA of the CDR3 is TGTGCCAGCAGTTTTACAACGACTAGGGAGCGGGGGGGAGATACGCAGTATTTT.